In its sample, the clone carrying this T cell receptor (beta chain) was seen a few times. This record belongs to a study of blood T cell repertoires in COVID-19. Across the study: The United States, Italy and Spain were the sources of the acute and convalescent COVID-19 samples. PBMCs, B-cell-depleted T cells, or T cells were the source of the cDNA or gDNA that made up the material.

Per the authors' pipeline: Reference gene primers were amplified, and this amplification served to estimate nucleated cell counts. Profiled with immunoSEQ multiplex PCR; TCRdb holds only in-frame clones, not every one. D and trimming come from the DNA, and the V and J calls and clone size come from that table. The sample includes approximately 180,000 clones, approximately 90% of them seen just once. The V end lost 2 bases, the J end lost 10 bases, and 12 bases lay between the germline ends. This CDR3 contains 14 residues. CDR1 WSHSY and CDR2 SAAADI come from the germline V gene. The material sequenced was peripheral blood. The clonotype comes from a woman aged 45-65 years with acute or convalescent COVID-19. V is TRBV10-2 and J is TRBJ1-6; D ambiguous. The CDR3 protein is CASSEGSRRSPLHF. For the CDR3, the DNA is TGCGCCAGCAGTGAGGGGAGCCGCCGGTCACCCCTCCACTTT.